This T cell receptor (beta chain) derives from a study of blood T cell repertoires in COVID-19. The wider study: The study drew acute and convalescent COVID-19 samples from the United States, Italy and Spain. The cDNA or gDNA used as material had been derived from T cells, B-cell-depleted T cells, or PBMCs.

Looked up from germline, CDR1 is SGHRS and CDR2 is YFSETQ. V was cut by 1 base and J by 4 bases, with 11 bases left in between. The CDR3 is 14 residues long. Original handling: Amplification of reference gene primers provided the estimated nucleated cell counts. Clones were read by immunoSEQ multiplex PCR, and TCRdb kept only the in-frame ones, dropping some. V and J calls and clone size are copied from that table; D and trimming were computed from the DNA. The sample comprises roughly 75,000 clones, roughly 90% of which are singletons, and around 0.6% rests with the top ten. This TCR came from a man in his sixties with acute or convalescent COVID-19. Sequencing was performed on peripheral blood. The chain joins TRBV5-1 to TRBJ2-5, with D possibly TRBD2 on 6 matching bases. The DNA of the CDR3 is TGCGCCAGCAGCTTGATCCAGGGAGGAGAGACCCAGTACTTC. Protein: CASSLIQGGETQYF.